One T cell receptor (beta chain) is described in this entry. This clonotype is judged medium-sized (0.01 to 0.1%). Which antigen it targets is not known. It has no much larger one-base neighbor in the sample; base qualities were not kept. Reads for this sample came from an Illumina MiSeq. The public reads were run again by TCRdb, first through fastp at Q25 and then through MiXCR, and only productive beta chains were kept. Each CDR3 protein appears once, grouped with its most common genes and DNA. The sample contains several thousand distinct CDR3 sequences, 7% to 9% of them found a single time. Of the sample, approximately 8.6% falls within the top ten clones. The CDR3 covers 16 residues, taking in both the cysteine and the phenylalanine. The entry retains the CDR3 DNA only, 48 bases that are in frame from base 1. The germline V gene provides CDR1 SGHRS and CDR2 YFSETQ. At the junction V is shortened by 0 bases and J by 0 bases; bases outside the gene matches: 1.

This sample stems from a study. Material for sequencing was CD4+ T cells from synovial fluid. The sequence links TRBV5-1 to TRBJ2-2; 8 central nucleotides agree with TRBD2. The sequence was obtained from a human donor with rheumatoid arthritis. The DNA sequence is TGCGCCAGCAGCTTGGACGGGAGGGCGAACACCGGGGAGCTGTTTTTT. Its product reads: CASSLDGRANTGELFF.